These 4 T cell receptor beta chains originate from one sample sequenced in a study of cytomegalovirus exposure and HLA in healthy donors. This PCR relied on a set of 60 Vbeta primers and 13 Jbeta primers. Clones were read by immunoSEQ multiplex PCR, and TCRdb kept only the in-frame ones, dropping some. The sample carries more than 55,000 clones, 80% recorded once. Sequenced material: PBMCs. The receptors shown here come from a middle-aged woman in good health and CMV-seronegative.

The CDR3 reads CASSSRLAGEQFF. CDR3 bases: TGTGCCAGCAGCTCCCGACTAGCTGGTGAGCAGTTCTTC. The chain couples TRBV13 to TRBJ2-1; 7 bases match TRBD2. Germline-derived CDR1 and CDR2 are PRHDT and FYEKMQ (reference sequence). Trimming at V came to 4 bases and at J to 9 bases, leaving 6 bases not matched to a gene. This CDR3 is 13 amino acids long.

This clone was observed a handful of times. The chain has TRBV5-1 and TRBJ2-1; 8 positions agree with TRBD2. Germline V lookup: CDR1 SGHRS, CDR2 YFSETQ. V gave up 7 bases and J gave up 4 bases; unmatched junction bases: 13. The CDR3 totals 16 residues. In DNA, the CDR3 is TGCGCCAGCTCGAGCGGGGCCAGCGGGAGTTACAATGAGCAGTTCTTC. Amino acid sequence: CASSSGASGSYNEQFF.

J is TRBJ2-3 and V is TRBV4-3; 7 bases agree with TRBD2. The CDR3 runs 15 residues. J gave up 3 bases and V 0 bases, and 3 bases lay outside the gene matches. Germline CDR1 is LGHNA and CDR2 is YSLEER. CDR3 in DNA: TGCGCCAGCAGCCAAGATCGGGAGGAGACAGATACGCAGTATTTT. Its translation: CASSQDREETDTQYF.

The chain joins TRBV27 to TRBJ2-1, with 11 bases that match TRBD1. The CDR3 length is 14 residues. Germline trimming cut 11 bases from V and 2 bases from J; bases unmatched to any gene: 5. Germline-derived CDR1 and CDR2 are MNHEY and SMNVEV (reference sequence). CDR3 nucleotide sequence: TGTGCCTCTGGGGACAGGGGGACCTACAATGAGCAGTTCTTC. The encoded protein is CASGDRGTYNEQFF.